The clone carrying this T cell receptor beta chain was seen a single time. Its target is not known. The repertoire was sequenced with immunoSEQ multiplex PCR; TCRdb's copy has only in-frame clones and lacks some. The sample lists 45,000 to 65,000 clones, more than 70% seen once, with approximately 8.1% in the top ten. This sample is drawn from a study of cytomegalovirus exposure and HLA in healthy donors. Study-level results: The classifier was said to identify cytomegalovirus status with high specificity and sensitivity. TCR clusters originating in the first cohort tended to co-occur in the 120 validation repertoires, according to a later analysis. The investigators catalogued 180 or so TCR beta chains as cytomegalovirus-associated.

The CDR3 sequence is 15 residues long. V lost 1 base and J lost 5; bases outside the gene matches: 5. Per germline, CDR1 SGDLS and CDR2 YYNGEE. The receptor comes from a woman aged 18-29 years in good health and CMV-seropositive. J is TRBJ2-2 and V is TRBV9; 7 nucleotides align to TRBD1. The sample consisted of PBMCs. The CDR3 protein is CASSVQGGNTGELFF. CDR3 DNA sequence: TGTGCCAGCAGCGTACAAGGGGGCAATACCGGGGAGCTGTTTTTT.